This TCR beta chain was found in a study of blood T cell repertoires in COVID-19 (TCRdb year 2020). Looking at the study overall: The collaborator samples originated in the United States, Italy and Spain and spanned the acute and convalescent phases of COVID-19. The material from the prospective study consisted of cDNA or gDNA derived from T cells, B-cell-depleted T cells, or PBMCs. The dataset comprised deeply sampled blood TCRbeta repertoires from subjects exposed to, actively infected with, or recovered from COVID-19. The repertoires were released in a freely available public database meant as a resource for research on the immune response to SARS-CoV-2. Samples came from the ongoing ImmuneRACE study (first 160 participants) plus 1,254 subjects from 6 global collaborators. Sample metadata almost always included a de-identified subject ID, COVID-19 status, age in years and sex. Where available, HLA class I and class II types were taken from metadata supplied by the sample provider and were not determined by assay-based typing. General findings and caveats noted by the study authors: The amount of clinical and demographic metadata varied by source and participant and was provided uncurated.

For this clone: This clone's antigen is unknown. One base away there is no much larger clone; base qualities are not given.

The collaborating institutions used their own protocols to collect whole blood in K2EDTA tubes. For TCRbeta analysis, collaborators shipped samples as frozen whole blood, isolated PBMCs, or DNA extracted from either of those sample types. The immunoSEQ Assay, a bias-controlled multiplex PCR, was used to amplify TCRbeta CDR3 regions from genomic DNA. The authors' pipeline ran thus. The number of nucleated cells in each sample was estimated from the amplification of reference gene primers within the assay. To quantify the absolute abundance of each unique TCRbeta CDR3 rearrangement, sequence reads were collapsed and filtered. For each sample, productive Simpson clonality was calculated by taking the square root of Simpson's diversity index across productive rearrangements. TCRdb limited this immuneACCESS table to in-frame rearrangements with V and J called. A share of clones is missing; checked studies link under half to unresolved V genes, and the rest is unexplained. The DNA gave D and trimming, while V, J and clone size come from that table. A total of 100,000 to 150,000 clones appear in this sample, about 79% of them only once. About 40% of the sample rests with the top ten.

Sample: peripheral blood. The clonotype was recovered from a man aged 35-49 years with active or convalescent COVID-19.

Here is the DNA: TGCAGTGCTAGTCCGGCAGGAAGTGGCCTCTATAATTCACCCCTCCACTTT. It codes for CSASPAGSGLYNSPLHF. The chain couples TRBV20-1 to TRBJ1-6, with the D gene not clear enough to name. V gives up 3 bases and J gives up 3 bases, and the segment between their germline ends measures 18 bases. Its CDR3 holds 17 amino acids, cysteine through phenylalanine. Left in the record is the CDR3 DNA by itself, 51 bases read in frame from the first base. Sequences DFQATT (CDR1) and SNEGSKA (CDR2) are obtained from the germline V gene (reference sequence).